These T cell receptor beta chains were read from a single sample in a study of cytomegalovirus exposure and HLA in healthy donors. Profiled with immunoSEQ multiplex PCR; TCRdb holds only in-frame clones, not every one. The table lists some 160,000 clones, 65% to 80% of them singletons. The specimen was PBMCs. These TCRs come from a woman aged 40 to 49 in good health and CMV-seropositive. The CDR3 runs from the conserved cysteine through the conserved F or W. Each record gives: clone size, CDR3 length, V gene, D gene, J gene, CDR3 protein, CDR3 DNA. A D gene is named only where the DNA matches it firmly. Where a row states a size, it is once, few, many or the class of an expanded clone; other rows omit it.

size: -; length: 14; V: TRBV18; D: TRBD1; J: TRBJ1-6; CDR3: CASSPGQGSSPLHF; DNA: TGTGCCAGCTCACCGGGACAGGGATCTTCACCCCTCCACTTT
size: -; length: 15; V: TRBV11-2; D: TRBD1; J: TRBJ1-5; CDR3: CASSSDRFPNQPQHF; DNA: TGTGCCAGCAGCTCGGACAGGTTCCCCAATCAGCCCCAGCATTTT
size: -; length: 15; V: TRBV4-1; D: TRBD1; J: TRBJ2-3; CDR3: CASSQGDRDTDTQYF; DNA: TGCGCCAGCAGCCAAGGGGACAGGGACACAGATACGCAGTATTTT
size: -; length: 15; V: TRBV14; D: TRBD2; J: TRBJ2-1; CDR3: CASRKSGGAIYEQFF; DNA: TGTGCCAGCAGGAAAAGCGGGGGGGCCATCTATGAGCAGTTCTTC
size: -; length: 15; V: TRBV5-1; D: TRBD1; J: TRBJ2-7; CDR3: CASSLANGQGDEQYF; DNA: TGCGCCAGCAGCTTGGCCAATGGACAGGGGGACGAGCAGTACTTC
size: few; length: 15; V: TRBV15; D: TRBD2; J: TRBJ2-1; CDR3: CATSRGPGLVNEQFF; DNA: TGTGCCACCAGCAGAGGTCCGGGACTAGTCAATGAGCAGTTCTTC
size: -; length: 15; V: TRBV5-6; D: -; J: TRBJ1-1; CDR3: CASSSPGQQNTEAFF; DNA: TGTGCCAGCAGCAGTCCGGGACAACAGAACACTGAAGCTTTCTTT
size: -; length: 15; V: TRBV11-2; D: TRBD2; J: TRBJ2-1; CDR3: CASSLDSLAGVEQFF; DNA: TGTGCCAGCAGCTTAGATAGCCTAGCGGGGGTTGAGCAGTTCTTC
size: -; length: 16; V: TRBV7-9; D: TRBD2; J: TRBJ2-7; CDR3: CASSFISGGALYEQYF; DNA: TGTGCCAGCAGCTTCATTAGCGGGGGGGCCTTATACGAGCAGTACTTC
size: -; length: 13; V: TRBV19; D: TRBD2; J: TRBJ2-7; CDR3: CASSIRGLDEQYF; DNA: TGTGCCAGTAGTATTCGGGGACTAGACGAGCAGTACTTC
size: -; length: 15; V: TRBV30; D: TRBD1; J: TRBJ1-5; CDR3: CAWSVRTGGNQPQHF; DNA: TGTGCCTGGAGTGTTCGGACAGGGGGCAATCAGCCCCAGCATTTT
size: -; length: 14; V: TRBV6-6; D: -; J: TRBJ1-6; CDR3: CASSSLPEKSPLHF; DNA: TGTGCCAGCAGTTCCCTACCGGAGAAGTCACCCCTCCACTTT
size: -; length: 12; V: TRBV11-2; D: -; J: TRBJ2-7; CDR3: CASSLNSYEQYF; DNA: TGTGCCAGCAGCCTCAACAGCTACGAGCAGTACTTC
size: -; length: 12; V: TRBV13; D: -; J: TRBJ1-1; CDR3: CASSLRSTEAFF; DNA: TGTGCCAGCAGCTTAAGGAGCACTGAAGCTTTCTTT
size: -; length: 16; V: TRBV5-5; D: -; J: TRBJ2-1; CDR3: CASSTAPGLQNNEQFF; DNA: TGTGCCAGCAGCACCGCTCCAGGTTTGCAAAATAATGAGCAGTTCTTC
size: -; length: 14; V: TRBV6-6; D: -; J: TRBJ1-5; CDR3: CASSKDSFNQPQHF; DNA: TGTGCCAGCAGCAAGGACAGCTTCAATCAGCCCCAGCATTTT